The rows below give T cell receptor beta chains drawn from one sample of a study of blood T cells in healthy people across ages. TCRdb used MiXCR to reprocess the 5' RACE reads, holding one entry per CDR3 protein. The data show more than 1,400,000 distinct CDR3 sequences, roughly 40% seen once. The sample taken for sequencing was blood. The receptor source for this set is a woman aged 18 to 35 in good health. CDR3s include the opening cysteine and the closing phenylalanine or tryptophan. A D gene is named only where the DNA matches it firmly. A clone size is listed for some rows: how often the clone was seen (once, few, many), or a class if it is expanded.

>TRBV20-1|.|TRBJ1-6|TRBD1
TGCAGTGCTATGGGACAGGGGAATTCACCCCTCCACTTT
CSAMGQGNSPLHF
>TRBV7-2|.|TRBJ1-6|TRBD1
TGTGCCAGCAGCTGGGGGACAGGCGTTTCTTCACCCCTCCACTTT
CASSWGTGVSSPLHF
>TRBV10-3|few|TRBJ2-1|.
TGTGCCATCAGTGCCTTGGCTGGCGGGACGGGGGACAATGAGCAGTTCTTC
CAISALAGGTGDNEQFF
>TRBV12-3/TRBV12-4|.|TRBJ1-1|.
TGTGCCAGCAGCGCTCACATGAACACTGAAGCTTTCTTT
CASSAHMNTEAFF
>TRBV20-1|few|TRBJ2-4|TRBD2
TGCAGTGCTAGAGATGAGCGGGGGGGCTCCCCAAACATTCAGTACTTC
CSARDERGGSPNIQYF
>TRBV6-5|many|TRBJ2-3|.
TGTGCCAGCAGTTACTCGACTGGGAATACGCAGTATTTT
CASSYSTGNTQYF
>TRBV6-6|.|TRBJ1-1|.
TGTGCCAGCACCCTTATGGGGCCTGAAGCTTTCTTT
CASTLMGPEAFF
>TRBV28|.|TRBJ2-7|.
TGTGCCGGCAGTTTGGCGGCAGGGGTCCGTAACGAGCAGTACTTC
CAGSLAAGVRNEQYF
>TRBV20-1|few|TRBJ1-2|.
TGCAGTGCTAGAGGCTGGGCAGATGGCTACACCTTC
CSARGWADGYTF
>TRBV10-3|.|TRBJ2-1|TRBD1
TGTGCCACCACAGAACAGGGGGCAGATGAGCAGTTCTTC
CATTEQGADEQFF